The TCR beta chain described here comes from a study of early T cells in non-severe SARS-CoV-2 infection. Across the whole study: The study sequenced bulk RNA from unsorted whole blood, with chains unpaired. Findings of the study overall: In VDJdb matching, anti-spike CD8 responses were favored while private and CD4 specificities went missing.

This clonotype was recorded many times. Its antigen is not known. Attached unique molecular identifiers marked individual cDNA molecules. TCRdb reprocessed the 5' RACE reads with MiXCR, giving one entry per CDR3 protein. The sample has about 45,000 distinct CDR3 sequences; about 12% are singletons. V was shortened by 7 bases and J by 2 bases, with 14 bases between the two germline ends. The CDR3 consists of 14 residues. Germline CDR1 and CDR2: SQVTM and ANQGSEA. The chain employs TRBV29-1 and TRBJ2-2, with D perhaps assigned TRBD1 or TRBD2 (5 bases each). The sequence was collected from an adult who was a healthcare worker with PCR-confirmed SARS-CoV-2 infection or an uninfected control (not recorded which). The specimen sequenced was whole blood. The CDR3 sequence: CSARSGPNTGELFF. The CDR3 nucleotides are TGCAGCGCCCGCTCGGGGCCAAACACCGGGGAGCTGTTTTTT.